Listed below are T cell receptor beta chains from one sample, sequenced in a study of blood T cell repertoires in COVID-19. TCRdb's table, derived via immunoSEQ multiplex PCR, lists solely in-frame clones and lacks some. The sample records roughly 170,000 clones, 84% being singletons. The sequenced sample consisted of peripheral blood. The receptors derive from a human donor in a cohort sampled during active COVID-19. Each CDR3 is given with its conserved first and last residue. The D gene is left open where the match is weak. Some rows have no size entry. The others give once, few or many, or a class for an expanded clone.

CDR3: CASRTSSGTEAFF
DNA: TGTGCCAGCCGCACCTCATCGGGGACTGAAGCTTTCTTT
size: NA
J: TRBJ1-1
V: TRBV12-3/TRBV12-4
D: NA

CDR3: CASSQGVTEAFF
DNA: TGTGCCAGCAGCCAAGGCGTCACTGAAGCTTTCTTT
size: NA
J: TRBJ1-1
V: TRBV3-1/TRBV3-2
D: NA

CDR3: CASSFYGNTEAFF
DNA: TGTGCCAGCAGCTTCTATGGGAACACTGAAGCTTTCTTT
size: NA
J: TRBJ1-1
V: TRBV11-2
D: NA

CDR3: CASSTSREETQYF
DNA: TGTGCCAGCTCTACGTCCCGGGAAGAGACCCAGTACTTC
size: NA
J: TRBJ2-5
V: TRBV18
D: NA

CDR3: CASSPLGSGGLEQYF
DNA: TGTGCCAGCAGCCCCCTGGGGAGCGGGGGGCTCGAGCAGTACTTC
size: NA
J: TRBJ2-7
V: TRBV7-6
D: TRBD2

CDR3: CASSLVGTGDEQFF
DNA: TGTGCCAGCAGTTTGGTCGGGACAGGGGATGAGCAGTTCTTC
size: NA
J: TRBJ2-1
V: TRBV27
D: TRBD1

CDR3: CASTRTGTVNNEQFF
DNA: TGCGCCAGCACCCGCACGGGGACAGTAAACAATGAGCAGTTCTTC
size: NA
J: TRBJ2-1
V: TRBV4-1
D: TRBD1

CDR3: CASSYGTGDNYEQYF
DNA: TGTGCCAGCAGTTACGGGACAGGAGACAACTACGAGCAGTACTTC
size: NA
J: TRBJ2-7
V: TRBV6-6
D: TRBD1

CDR3: CASSVGWEDGDGYTF
DNA: TGTGCCAGCAGCGTAGGCTGGGAGGATGGGGATGGCTACACCTTC
size: NA
J: TRBJ1-2
V: TRBV9
D: NA

CDR3: CASSAPHSNSPLHF
DNA: TGTGCCAGCAGCGCACCCCACAGTAATTCACCCCTCCACTTT
size: NA
J: TRBJ1-6
V: TRBV9
D: NA

CDR3: CASRGQARSQPQHF
DNA: TGTGCCAGCCGGGGACAGGCAAGGAGCCAGCCCCAGCATTTT
size: NA
J: TRBJ1-5
V: TRBV2
D: TRBD1

CDR3: CASSATGISYNSPLHF
DNA: TGTGCCAGCAGCGCAACAGGGATCTCCTATAATTCACCCCTCCACTTT
size: NA
J: TRBJ1-6
V: TRBV7-9
D: NA

CDR3: CASSIKPGASEQFF
DNA: TGTGCCAGTAGTATCAAACCAGGGGCAAGCGAGCAGTTCTTC
size: NA
J: TRBJ2-1
V: TRBV19
D: NA

CDR3: CASRDRDFYGYTF
DNA: TGTGCCAGTAGGGACAGAGACTTCTATGGCTACACCTTC
size: NA
J: TRBJ1-2
V: TRBV19
D: NA

CDR3: CASSQDSSGLGETQYF
DNA: TGTGCCAGCAGCCAAGATTCTAGCGGGCTAGGAGAGACCCAGTACTTC
size: NA
J: TRBJ2-5
V: TRBV4-2
D: TRBD2

CDR3: CASSWDRLPIYEQYF
DNA: TGTGCCAGCAGCTGGGACAGACTCCCGATTTACGAGCAGTACTTC
size: NA
J: TRBJ2-7
V: TRBV5-6
D: TRBD1

CDR3: CASSIGAAYSNQPQHF
DNA: TGTGCCAGTAGTATTGGGGCAGCTTATAGCAATCAGCCCCAGCATTTT
size: NA
J: TRBJ1-5
V: TRBV19
D: NA

CDR3: CAISESSPHLIHEQYF
DNA: TGTGCCATCAGTGAGTCGAGTCCTCATCTTATCCACGAGCAGTACTTC
size: NA
J: TRBJ2-7
V: TRBV10-3
D: NA

CDR3: CASSLGTGTYEQYF
DNA: TGTGCCAGCAGCTTGGGGACAGGGACCTACGAGCAGTACTTC
size: few
J: TRBJ2-7
V: TRBV5-6
D: TRBD1

CDR3: CASSGGGATYNEQFF
DNA: TGTGCCAGCAGCGGCGGGGGGGCCACCTACAATGAGCAGTTCTTC
size: NA
J: TRBJ2-1
V: TRBV9
D: TRBD2

CDR3: CASSLTAQTGLLTDTQYF
DNA: TGCGCCAGCAGCTTGACCGCCCAAACAGGGCTACTCACAGATACGCAGTATTTT
size: NA
J: TRBJ2-3
V: TRBV5-1
D: NA

CDR3: CASSLNRDREAFF
DNA: TGTGCCAGCAGCTTAAACCGGGACAGGGAGGCTTTCTTT
size: NA
J: TRBJ1-1
V: TRBV7-6
D: TRBD1

CDR3: CASSILTGTQEKNIQYF
DNA: TGTGCCAGTAGTATTCTTACCGGGACTCAAGAAAAAAACATTCAGTACTTC
size: NA
J: TRBJ2-4
V: TRBV19
D: NA

CDR3: CASSLGRQQETQYF
DNA: TGCGCCAGCAGCTTGGGAAGACAGCAAGAGACCCAGTACTTC
size: once
J: TRBJ2-5
V: TRBV5-1
D: NA

CDR3: CATSRTGNEQYF
DNA: TGTGCCACCAGCAGGACAGGGAACGAGCAGTACTTC
size: NA
J: TRBJ2-7
V: TRBV15
D: TRBD1

CDR3: CASSPTPPTAGTDTQYF
DNA: TGTGCCAGCAGCCCAACCCCCCCCACGGCAGGAACAGATACGCAGTATTTT
size: NA
J: TRBJ2-3
V: TRBV3-1/TRBV3-2
D: NA

CDR3: CASSPGSQETQYF
DNA: TGTGCCAGCTCACCAGGGAGCCAAGAGACCCAGTACTTC
size: NA
J: TRBJ2-5
V: TRBV18
D: NA

CDR3: CASTRGGQSTYEQYF
DNA: TGTGCCAGCACCCGAGGGGGACAGTCAACCTACGAGCAGTACTTC
size: NA
J: TRBJ2-7
V: TRBV6-5
D: TRBD1

CDR3: CASSSRLAGGLYEQYF
DNA: TGTGCCAGCAGTTCCCGACTAGCGGGGGGGCTGTACGAGCAGTACTTC
size: NA
J: TRBJ2-7
V: TRBV2
D: TRBD2

CDR3: CASSVTAGYGETQYF
DNA: TGTGCCAGCAGTGTCACGGCGGGGTACGGAGAGACCCAGTACTTC
size: NA
J: TRBJ2-5
V: TRBV2
D: NA

CDR3: CASRRGQGGFYEQYF
DNA: TGTGCCAGCAGGAGAGGACAGGGTGGGTTCTACGAGCAGTACTTC
size: NA
J: TRBJ2-7
V: TRBV27
D: TRBD1

CDR3: CASSSEGQGIYEQYF
DNA: TGTGCCAGCAGCTCGGAGGGACAGGGGATCTACGAGCAGTACTTC
size: NA
J: TRBJ2-7
V: TRBV7-8
D: TRBD1

CDR3: CASSVGQGDYEQYF
DNA: TGTGCCAGCAGTGTGGGACAGGGAGACTACGAGCAGTACTTC
size: NA
J: TRBJ2-7
V: TRBV28
D: TRBD1

CDR3: CASSLGGLKEKLFF
DNA: TGTGCCAGCAGTTTGGGAGGGCTTAAGGAAAAACTGTTTTTT
size: NA
J: TRBJ1-4
V: TRBV6-5
D: NA

CDR3: CATSRVGTGMYYNEQFF
DNA: TGTGCCACCAGCAGAGTCGGGACAGGGATGTACTACAATGAGCAGTTCTTC
size: NA
J: TRBJ2-1
V: TRBV15
D: TRBD1

CDR3: CATSEGSNYGYTF
DNA: TGTGCCACCAGCGAGGGCAGCAACTATGGCTACACCTTC
size: NA
J: TRBJ1-2
V: TRBV15
D: NA

CDR3: CASGARGAEVEQFF
DNA: TGTGCCAGCGGGGCCAGGGGGGCTGAAGTTGAGCAGTTCTTC
size: NA
J: TRBJ2-1
V: TRBV7-2
D: NA

CDR3: CASSLARAGPDSGANVLTF
DNA: TGTGCCAGCAGCTTAGCTAGGGCAGGGCCTGACTCTGGGGCCAACGTCCTGACTTTC
size: NA
J: TRBJ2-6
V: TRBV11-1
D: NA

CDR3: CASSTLAPSTDTQYF
DNA: TGTGCCAGCAGCACACTAGCTCCAAGCACAGATACGCAGTATTTT
size: NA
J: TRBJ2-3
V: TRBV7-6
D: NA

CDR3: CASNNGDSLTYEQYF
DNA: TGTGCCAGCAATAACGGGGACTCCCTTACCTACGAGCAGTACTTC
size: NA
J: TRBJ2-7
V: TRBV6-5
D: NA

CDR3: CASNSFGGEGTEAFF
DNA: TGCGCCAGCAATTCTTTTGGAGGGGAAGGCACTGAAGCTTTCTTT
size: NA
J: TRBJ1-1
V: TRBV5-1
D: NA

CDR3: CASSPVTLGTGELFF
DNA: TGTGCCAGCAGCCCCGTGACTCTCGGAACCGGGGAGCTGTTTTTT
size: NA
J: TRBJ2-2
V: TRBV7-6
D: NA

CDR3: CASSLDRVETQYF
DNA: TGTGCCAGCAGCCTGGACAGGGTGGAGACCCAGTACTTC
size: NA
J: TRBJ2-5
V: TRBV12-3/TRBV12-4
D: TRBD1

CDR3: CASSASGGSSYNEQFF
DNA: TGCGCCAGCAGCGCCAGCGGGGGGAGCTCCTACAATGAGCAGTTCTTC
size: NA
J: TRBJ2-1
V: TRBV5-1
D: TRBD2

CDR3: CASSLRGQGTMTDTQYF
DNA: TGTGCCAGCAGCTTGAGGGGACAGGGGACGATGACAGATACGCAGTATTTT
size: NA
J: TRBJ2-3
V: TRBV7-3
D: TRBD1

CDR3: CASSLGTAGNTIYF
DNA: TGCGCCAGCAGCCTAGGGACAGCCGGAAACACCATATATTTT
size: NA
J: TRBJ1-3
V: TRBV5-1
D: TRBD1

CDR3: CATSREQGVGTEAFF
DNA: TGTGCCACCAGCAGAGAACAGGGGGTTGGGACTGAAGCTTTCTTT
size: NA
J: TRBJ1-1
V: TRBV15
D: TRBD1